Following are 11 T cell receptor beta chains from one sample sequenced in a study of T cell responses to AZD1222 COVID-19 vaccine. Using immunoSEQ multiplex PCR, the repertoire was profiled, and TCRdb retains in-frame clones only, with some absent. The sample has about 140,000 clones, about 90% seen once; the top ten hold 2.5% to 4%. The sample consisted of peripheral blood, taken 28 days after the second AZD1222 dose. Source of these receptors: an adult who received the AZD1222 COVID-19 vaccine.

The chain links TRBV19 to TRBJ2-1; tentatively, D is TRBD1 (6 bases). Germline CDR1 is LNHDA and CDR2 is SQIVND (reference sequence). Between the trimmed V and J ends, which lost 5 bases and 7 bases, there was a span of 18 bases. The CDR3 runs 15 residues. CDR3 in DNA: TGTGCCAGTAGTCCAACAGGGCTAACCGAGAATGAGCAGTTCTTC. Its translation is CASSPTGLTENEQFF.

The chain combines TRBV20-1 with TRBJ2-3, with unresolved D. The CDR3 length is 11 residues. Trimming removed 1 base from V and 6 bases from J, with 5 bases in between. From germline, CDR1 is DFQATT and CDR2 SNEGSKA (reference sequence). CDR3 protein: CSARVRDTQYF. The CDR3 DNA follows: TGCAGTGCTAGAGTAAGGGATACGCAGTATTTT.

This rearrangement joins TRBV7-2 to TRBJ2-7, with 10 bases aligning to TRBD2. J gave up 5 bases and V 5 bases, and 9 bases lay outside the gene matches. Germline V gene sequence: CDR1 SGHTA, CDR2 FQGNSA. The CDR3 is 15 residues long. CDR3 DNA: TGTGCCAGCAGCGGCGGACTAGCGGTTTTGAACGAGCAGTACTTC. Its protein is CASSGGLAVLNEQYF.

V gene TRBV5-4 combines with J gene TRBJ2-7, with TRBD1 matching over 10 bases. This CDR3 spans 16 amino acids. Germline-derived CDR1 and CDR2 are SGHNT and YYREEE (reference sequence). With 3 bases clipped from V and 2 bases from J, the junction kept 8 bases outside the gene matches. CDR3 coding DNA: TGTGCCAGCAGCTCGAGCCGACAGGGGGCGGCCTACGAGCAGTACTTC. Residues: CASSSSRQGAAYEQYF.

This chain connects TRBV6-2 or TRBV6-3 to TRBJ1-2; a possible D gene is TRBD1 (6 bases). Germline CDR1 is MNHEY and CDR2 is SVGEGT. The CDR3 is made up of 16 amino acids. V dropped 2 bases and J dropped 3 bases, with 16 bases sitting between them. CDR3 loop: CASSYVAGEVDYGYTF. The CDR3 nucleotides are TGTGCCAGCAGTTACGTCGCAGGGGAGGTTGACTATGGCTACACCTTC.

This clone appeared a single time. This chain links TRBV19 with TRBJ1-5; possibly TRBD1 for D (5 bases). Per germline, CDR1 LNHDA and CDR2 SQIVND (reference sequence). The ends were cut back, 8 bases at V and 0 bases at J, with 11 bases in the middle. CDR3 length: 14 residues. The CDR3: CASQWGNSNQPQHF. In DNA, the CDR3 is TGTGCCAGTCAGTGGGGGAATAGCAATCAGCCCCAGCATTTT.

CDR3 bases: TGTGCCAGCAGCCAAGGGTTAGCTAGCGGGACCCAGTACTTC. Its translation: CASSQGLASGTQYF. J is TRBJ2-5 and V is TRBV4-2; 7 bases line up with TRBD2. J was trimmed by 7 bases and V by 1 base; bases with no gene match: 6. This CDR3 contains 14 residues. The V gene's germline CDR1 is LGHNA and CDR2 YNFKEQ.

This clone was observed a single time. The genes are TRBV7-9 and TRBJ1-2; TRBD1 matches 8 bases. This CDR3 contains 14 residues. CDR1 SEHNR and CDR2 FQNEAQ come from the germline V gene (reference sequence). With V trimmed by 3 bases and J by 5 bases, 5 bases remained unmatched. This CDR3 reads CASSLGQEGYGYTF. The CDR3 region has the DNA TGTGCCAGCAGCTTGGGACAGGAGGGGTATGGCTACACCTTC.

The rearrangement joins TRBV4-1 to TRBJ2-7; perhaps TRBD2 as D (5 bases). This CDR3 has 15 amino acids. Germline V CDR1 and CDR2: MGHRA, YSYEKL. Trimming shortened V by 4 bases and J by 7 bases, and 20 bases separated the two germline ends. CDR3 sequence: CASSPTPRGSGEQYF. The CDR3 DNA sequence: TGCGCCAGCAGCCCAACCCCTCGGGGTTCGGGGGAGCAGTACTTC.

In its sample, this clone was seen once. The CDR3 DNA reads TGCAGTGCTAGTAGAGCTGTTAATTCACCCCTCCACTTT. The encoded protein is CSASRAVNSPLHF. J is TRBJ1-6 and V is TRBV20-1; no reliable D call. The ends were cut back, 3 bases at V and 6 bases at J, with 9 bases in the middle. The V gene's germline CDR1 is DFQATT and CDR2 SNEGSKA (reference sequence). This CDR3 is built from 13 residues.

This CDR3 is CASSYRGQSEKLFF. For the CDR3, the DNA is TGTGCCAGCAGTTACCGAGGACAGAGTGAAAAACTGTTTTTT. V and J are TRBV6-5 and TRBJ1-4; D might be TRBD1 (6 bases). The CDR3 is 14 residues long. Trimming removed 2 bases from V and 7 bases from J, with 11 bases in between. Germline CDR1 MNHEY, CDR2 SVGAGI.